This TCR beta chain stems from a study of Ad26.COV2.S vaccination and SARS-CoV-2 variants. Assay used: immunoSEQ multiplex PCR; TCRdb lists only in-frame clones, some missing. In the table there are hundreds of thousands of clones, about 87% of which are singletons. The germline V gene has CDR1 MNHNS and CDR2 SASEGT. This CDR3 is 15 amino acids long. V lost 3 bases to trimming and J lost 4 bases, with 15 bases between them. Treatment noted: some 19 received Ad26.COV2.S at low or high dose, single or two shots; about 5 received placebo; per-sample allocation not given. Sampling was performed 63 days after the first vaccine or placebo injection.

The sequencing used peripheral blood, collected in a trial of Ad26.COV2.S vaccine versus placebo. The V gene is TRBV6-1, the J gene TRBJ1-2; D perhaps matches TRBD1 (5 bases). The sequence came from a person aged 18 to 59 who received the Ad26.COV2.S COVID-19 vaccine or a placebo. The chain's CDR3 is CASSDIRDGVYGYTF. CDR3 bases: TGTGCCAGCAGTGACATCCGGGACGGGGTCTATGGCTACACCTTC.